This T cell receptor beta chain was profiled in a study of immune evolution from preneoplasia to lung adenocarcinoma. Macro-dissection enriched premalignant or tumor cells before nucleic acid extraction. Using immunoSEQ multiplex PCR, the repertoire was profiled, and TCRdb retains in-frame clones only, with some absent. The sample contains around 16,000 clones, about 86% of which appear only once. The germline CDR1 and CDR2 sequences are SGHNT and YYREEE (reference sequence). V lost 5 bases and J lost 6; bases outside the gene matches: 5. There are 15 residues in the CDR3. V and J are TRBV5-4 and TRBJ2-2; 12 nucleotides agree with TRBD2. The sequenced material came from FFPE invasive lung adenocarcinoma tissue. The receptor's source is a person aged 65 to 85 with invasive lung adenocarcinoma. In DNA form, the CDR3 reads TGTGCCAGCAGGACTAGCGGGAGCGCGGCCGGGGAGCTGTTTTTT. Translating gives CASRTSGSAAGELFF. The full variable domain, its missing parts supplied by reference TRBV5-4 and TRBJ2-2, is ETGVTQSPTHLIKTRGQQVTLRCSSQSGHNTVSWYQQALGQGPQFIFQYYREEENGRGNFPPRFSGLQFPNYSSELNVNALELDDSALYLCASRTSGSAAGELFFGEGSRLTVL.